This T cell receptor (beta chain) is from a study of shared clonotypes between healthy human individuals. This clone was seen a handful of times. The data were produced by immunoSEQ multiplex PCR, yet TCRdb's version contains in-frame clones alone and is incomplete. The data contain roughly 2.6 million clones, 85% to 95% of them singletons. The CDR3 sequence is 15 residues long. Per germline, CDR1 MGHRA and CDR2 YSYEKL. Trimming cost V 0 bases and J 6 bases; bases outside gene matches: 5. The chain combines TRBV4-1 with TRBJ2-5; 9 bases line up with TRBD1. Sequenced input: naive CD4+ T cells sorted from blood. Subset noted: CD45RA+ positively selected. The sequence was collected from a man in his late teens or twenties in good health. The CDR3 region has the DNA TGCGCCAGCAGCCAAGATAGCACAGGGGGCAAGACCCAGTACTTC. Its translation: CASSQDSTGGKTQYF.